Listed below are T cell receptor beta chains from one sample, sequenced in a study of blood T cell repertoires in COVID-19. The table came from immunoSEQ multiplex PCR; TCRdb's copy has only in-frame clones and leaves some out. In the table there are more than 300,000 clones, roughly nine tenths of which are singletons. Sequencing input: peripheral blood. All receptors derive from a young man who had recovered from COVID-19. CDR3s include the opening cysteine and the closing phenylalanine or tryptophan. The D gene is left open where the match is weak. Some rows have no size entry. The others give once, few or many, or a class for an expanded clone.

V gene: TRBV6-1
D gene: TRBD2
J gene: TRBJ2-1
clone size: few
CDR3 protein: CASSARLAGTYNEQFF
CDR3 DNA: TGTGCCAGCAGTGCTAGACTAGCGGGTACCTACAATGAGCAGTTCTTC

V gene: TRBV9
D gene: TRBD1
J gene: TRBJ1-2
clone size: NA
CDR3 protein: CASSEGQGQWLYGYTF
CDR3 DNA: TGTGCCAGCAGCGAGGGACAGGGCCAATGGCTCTATGGCTACACCTTC

V gene: TRBV6-1
D gene: NA
J gene: TRBJ1-6
clone size: NA
CDR3 protein: CASSDAYDRSSYNSPLHF
CDR3 DNA: TGTGCCAGCAGTGACGCTTATGACAGGAGCTCCTATAATTCACCCCTCCACTTT

V gene: TRBV13
D gene: NA
J gene: TRBJ2-1
clone size: NA
CDR3 protein: CASGRFNEQFF
CDR3 DNA: TGTGCCAGCGGGCGTTTCAATGAGCAGTTCTTC

V gene: TRBV18
D gene: TRBD1
J gene: TRBJ1-2
clone size: NA
CDR3 protein: CASSPGKDRGNYGYTF
CDR3 DNA: TGTGCCAGCTCACCGGGGAAGGACAGGGGTAACTATGGCTACACCTTC

V gene: TRBV5-1
D gene: NA
J gene: TRBJ1-1
clone size: once
CDR3 protein: CASSLFTGQRDTEAFF
CDR3 DNA: TGCGCCAGCAGCTTGTTTACGGGCCAGCGGGACACTGAAGCTTTCTTT

V gene: TRBV7-9
D gene: NA
J gene: TRBJ2-3
clone size: NA
CDR3 protein: CASRTGPGTDTQYF
CDR3 DNA: TGTGCCAGCAGAACAGGGCCAGGCACAGATACGCAGTATTTT

V gene: TRBV6-5
D gene: NA
J gene: TRBJ1-5
clone size: NA
CDR3 protein: CASGRGGFQPQHF
CDR3 DNA: TGTGCCAGCGGGAGGGGGGGATTTCAGCCCCAGCATTTT

V gene: TRBV5-1
D gene: NA
J gene: TRBJ2-7
clone size: NA
CDR3 protein: CASSLDMTRRYEQYF
CDR3 DNA: TGCGCCAGCAGCTTGGATATGACACGCCGTTACGAGCAGTACTTC

V gene: TRBV4-1
D gene: TRBD2
J gene: TRBJ2-7
clone size: NA
CDR3 protein: CASSQAGGKGAGSYEQYF
CDR3 DNA: TGCGCCAGCAGCCAAGCGGGCGGGAAGGGAGCGGGAAGCTACGAGCAGTACTTC

V gene: TRBV10-2
D gene: NA
J gene: TRBJ1-1
clone size: NA
CDR3 protein: CASSDRRGTEAFF
CDR3 DNA: TGCGCCAGCAGTGACAGAAGGGGGACTGAAGCTTTCTTT

V gene: TRBV24-1
D gene: NA
J gene: TRBJ1-5
clone size: NA
CDR3 protein: CATSDSTGNQPQHF
CDR3 DNA: TGTGCCACCAGTGATTCTACAGGGAATCAGCCCCAGCATTTT

V gene: TRBV9
D gene: NA
J gene: TRBJ1-4
clone size: NA
CDR3 protein: CASSVQGSTNEKLFF
CDR3 DNA: TGTGCCAGCAGCGTCCAGGGATCAACTAATGAAAAACTGTTTTTT

V gene: TRBV19
D gene: TRBD2
J gene: TRBJ2-1
clone size: NA
CDR3 protein: CASSYGHRAGNNEQFF
CDR3 DNA: TGTGCCAGTAGTTACGGGCATCGAGCGGGGAACAATGAGCAGTTCTTC

V gene: TRBV19
D gene: NA
J gene: TRBJ2-2
clone size: NA
CDR3 protein: CASSMGPGLNTGELFF
CDR3 DNA: TGTGCCAGTAGTATGGGCCCGGGACTTAACACCGGGGAGCTGTTTTTT

V gene: TRBV6-5
D gene: TRBD1
J gene: TRBJ1-4
clone size: NA
CDR3 protein: CASRGQGSEKLFF
CDR3 DNA: TGTGCCAGCAGGGGACAGGGGAGTGAAAAACTGTTTTTT

V gene: TRBV3-1/TRBV3-2
D gene: NA
J gene: TRBJ1-1
clone size: NA
CDR3 protein: CASSQDPGDTEAFF
CDR3 DNA: TGTGCCAGCAGCCAAGATCCCGGGGACACTGAAGCTTTCTTT

V gene: TRBV4-2
D gene: NA
J gene: TRBJ2-1
clone size: NA
CDR3 protein: CASSQGLRDEQFF
CDR3 DNA: TGTGCCAGCAGCCAAGGGCTCCGGGATGAGCAGTTCTTC

V gene: TRBV7-3
D gene: TRBD1
J gene: TRBJ1-3
clone size: NA
CDR3 protein: CASSLALDRAYTIYF
CDR3 DNA: TGTGCCAGCAGCTTAGCCCTAGACAGGGCTTACACCATATATTTT

V gene: TRBV12-5
D gene: NA
J gene: TRBJ2-4
clone size: NA
CDR3 protein: CASGLVSGRGNIQYF
CDR3 DNA: TGTGCTAGTGGTTTGGTTTCGGGTCGTGGGAACATTCAGTACTTC

V gene: TRBV19
D gene: NA
J gene: TRBJ1-3
clone size: NA
CDR3 protein: CASSPGHFSGNTIYF
CDR3 DNA: TGTGCCAGTAGTCCTGGACACTTTTCGGGAAACACCATATATTTT

V gene: TRBV6-5
D gene: TRBD2
J gene: TRBJ2-1
clone size: once
CDR3 protein: CASPTSGEAYEQFF
CDR3 DNA: TGTGCCAGCCCCACTAGCGGGGAGGCATATGAGCAGTTCTTC

V gene: TRBV18
D gene: NA
J gene: TRBJ1-2
clone size: NA
CDR3 protein: CASSPRTDNYGYTF
CDR3 DNA: TGTGCCAGCTCACCCCGGACAGACAACTATGGCTACACCTTC

V gene: TRBV11-2
D gene: NA
J gene: TRBJ2-1
clone size: NA
CDR3 protein: CASSLTTPGVRYNEQFF
CDR3 DNA: TGTGCCAGCAGCCTCACAACCCCAGGGGTTCGCTACAATGAGCAGTTCTTC

V gene: TRBV4-1
D gene: NA
J gene: TRBJ2-7
clone size: NA
CDR3 protein: CASSQDPGQAYEQYF
CDR3 DNA: TGCGCCAGCAGCCAAGACCCCGGACAAGCCTACGAGCAGTACTTC

V gene: TRBV19
D gene: TRBD1
J gene: TRBJ2-2
clone size: once
CDR3 protein: CASIWTGGSTGELFF
CDR3 DNA: TGTGCCAGTATCTGGACAGGGGGCTCCACCGGGGAGCTGTTTTTT

V gene: TRBV30
D gene: NA
J gene: TRBJ1-2
clone size: NA
CDR3 protein: CAWSVGRLRPHGYTF
CDR3 DNA: TGTGCCTGGAGTGTTGGGAGACTCCGCCCGCATGGCTACACCTTC

V gene: TRBV7-9
D gene: NA
J gene: TRBJ1-6
clone size: NA
CDR3 protein: CASSLGVDNSPLHF
CDR3 DNA: TGTGCCAGCAGCTTAGGTGTAGATAATTCACCCCTCCACTTT

V gene: TRBV24-1
D gene: TRBD2
J gene: TRBJ2-1
clone size: once
CDR3 protein: CATSDSGLAGGYEQFF
CDR3 DNA: TGTGCCACCAGTGATTCCGGACTAGCGGGAGGGTATGAGCAGTTCTTC

V gene: TRBV7-9
D gene: NA
J gene: TRBJ1-3
clone size: NA
CDR3 protein: CASSSGETVAGNTIYF
CDR3 DNA: TGTGCCAGCAGCTCGGGGGAAACAGTAGCTGGAAACACCATATATTTT

V gene: TRBV6-5
D gene: NA
J gene: TRBJ1-3
clone size: few
CDR3 protein: CASSLGGRSGNTIYF
CDR3 DNA: TGTGCCAGCAGCCTCGGCGGGAGGTCTGGAAACACCATATATTTT

V gene: TRBV12-3/TRBV12-4
D gene: NA
J gene: TRBJ2-7
clone size: NA
CDR3 protein: CASRTSDEQYF
CDR3 DNA: TGTGCCAGCAGGACCAGCGACGAGCAGTACTTC

V gene: TRBV18
D gene: NA
J gene: TRBJ2-7
clone size: NA
CDR3 protein: CASSPGTQDYEQYF
CDR3 DNA: TGTGCCAGCTCACCTGGGACACAAGACTACGAGCAGTACTTC

V gene: TRBV29-1
D gene: TRBD1
J gene: TRBJ1-1
clone size: NA
CDR3 protein: CSVNTGGRHTEAFF
CDR3 DNA: TGCAGCGTGAACACAGGGGGAAGACACACTGAAGCTTTCTTT

V gene: TRBV7-6
D gene: TRBD1
J gene: TRBJ1-2
clone size: NA
CDR3 protein: CASSLEGGTGRNYGYTF
CDR3 DNA: TGTGCCAGCAGCTTAGAGGGGGGGACAGGGCGGAATTATGGCTACACCTTC

V gene: TRBV5-6
D gene: NA
J gene: TRBJ1-2
clone size: NA
CDR3 protein: CASSVWDTSTNYGYTF
CDR3 DNA: TGTGCCAGCAGCGTATGGGACACGTCCACTAACTATGGCTACACCTTC

V gene: TRBV5-1
D gene: NA
J gene: TRBJ1-1
clone size: NA
CDR3 protein: CASSSGTFLDTEAFF
CDR3 DNA: TGCGCCAGCAGCTCCGGGACTTTTTTGGACACTGAAGCTTTCTTT

V gene: TRBV2
D gene: NA
J gene: TRBJ1-1
clone size: NA
CDR3 protein: CASRNRPGLKMTEAFF
CDR3 DNA: TGTGCCAGCAGGAATCGTCCAGGGTTAAAAATGACTGAAGCTTTCTTT

V gene: TRBV15
D gene: NA
J gene: TRBJ2-1
clone size: NA
CDR3 protein: CATSRASSDPEQFF
CDR3 DNA: TGTGCCACCAGCAGGGCCTCTAGCGACCCTGAGCAGTTCTTC

V gene: TRBV29-1
D gene: TRBD1
J gene: TRBJ2-7
clone size: NA
CDR3 protein: CSVDGDRSYEQYF
CDR3 DNA: TGCAGCGTTGACGGGGACAGGTCCTACGAGCAGTACTTC

V gene: TRBV4-1
D gene: TRBD1
J gene: TRBJ2-2
clone size: NA
CDR3 protein: CASSDGRRDRALSPNTGELFF
CDR3 DNA: TGCGCCAGCAGCGACGGGCGCCGGGACAGGGCTCTTTCCCCGAACACCGGGGAGCTGTTTTTT

V gene: TRBV6-5
D gene: NA
J gene: TRBJ1-1
clone size: NA
CDR3 protein: CASSRTIEAFF
CDR3 DNA: TGTGCCAGCAGCAGAACCATTGAAGCTTTCTTT

V gene: TRBV7-2
D gene: NA
J gene: TRBJ1-6
clone size: NA
CDR3 protein: CASSLLGGGDFSPLHF
CDR3 DNA: TGTGCCAGCAGCTTACTCGGCGGAGGGGATTTTTCACCCCTCCACTTT

V gene: TRBV10-3
D gene: TRBD2
J gene: TRBJ2-7
clone size: NA
CDR3 protein: CATGLAGTYEQYF
CDR3 DNA: TGTGCCACCGGACTAGCGGGGACCTACGAGCAGTACTTC

V gene: TRBV7-6
D gene: NA
J gene: TRBJ1-1
clone size: NA
CDR3 protein: CASSLDRRTEAFF
CDR3 DNA: TGTGCCAGCAGCTTGGACAGAAGGACTGAAGCTTTCTTT

V gene: TRBV3-1/TRBV3-2
D gene: TRBD1
J gene: TRBJ2-7
clone size: NA
CDR3 protein: CASSQRQGGNEQYF
CDR3 DNA: TGTGCCAGCAGCCAAAGACAGGGGGGGAACGAGCAGTACTTC

V gene: TRBV19
D gene: TRBD1
J gene: TRBJ1-2
clone size: NA
CDR3 protein: CASSIDPGQGDYGYTF
CDR3 DNA: TGTGCCAGTAGTATAGATCCCGGGCAGGGGGACTATGGCTACACCTTC

V gene: TRBV7-2
D gene: NA
J gene: TRBJ1-1
clone size: NA
CDR3 protein: CASSVRRGNTEAFF
CDR3 DNA: TGTGCCAGCAGCGTAAGACGAGGGAACACTGAAGCTTTCTTT

V gene: TRBV2
D gene: TRBD1
J gene: TRBJ1-1
clone size: NA
CDR3 protein: CASSPPLTGVANEAFF
CDR3 DNA: TGTGCCAGCAGCCCCCCACTTACAGGGGTCGCTAATGAAGCTTTCTTT

V gene: TRBV6-1
D gene: NA
J gene: TRBJ1-1
clone size: NA
CDR3 protein: CASSDDLMNTEAFF
CDR3 DNA: TGTGCCAGCAGTGATGACTTGATGAACACTGAAGCTTTCTTT

V gene: TRBV20-1
D gene: NA
J gene: TRBJ1-2
clone size: NA
CDR3 protein: CSGEGTYGYTF
CDR3 DNA: TGCAGTGGTGAGGGTACCTATGGCTACACCTTC

V gene: TRBV28
D gene: NA
J gene: TRBJ2-7
clone size: once
CDR3 protein: CASRVQGTEQYF
CDR3 DNA: TGTGCCAGCAGAGTACAGGGTACCGAGCAGTACTTC

V gene: TRBV7-3
D gene: NA
J gene: TRBJ2-3
clone size: NA
CDR3 protein: CASGVGTPGDTQYF
CDR3 DNA: TGTGCCAGCGGGGTAGGGACTCCCGGAGATACGCAGTATTTT